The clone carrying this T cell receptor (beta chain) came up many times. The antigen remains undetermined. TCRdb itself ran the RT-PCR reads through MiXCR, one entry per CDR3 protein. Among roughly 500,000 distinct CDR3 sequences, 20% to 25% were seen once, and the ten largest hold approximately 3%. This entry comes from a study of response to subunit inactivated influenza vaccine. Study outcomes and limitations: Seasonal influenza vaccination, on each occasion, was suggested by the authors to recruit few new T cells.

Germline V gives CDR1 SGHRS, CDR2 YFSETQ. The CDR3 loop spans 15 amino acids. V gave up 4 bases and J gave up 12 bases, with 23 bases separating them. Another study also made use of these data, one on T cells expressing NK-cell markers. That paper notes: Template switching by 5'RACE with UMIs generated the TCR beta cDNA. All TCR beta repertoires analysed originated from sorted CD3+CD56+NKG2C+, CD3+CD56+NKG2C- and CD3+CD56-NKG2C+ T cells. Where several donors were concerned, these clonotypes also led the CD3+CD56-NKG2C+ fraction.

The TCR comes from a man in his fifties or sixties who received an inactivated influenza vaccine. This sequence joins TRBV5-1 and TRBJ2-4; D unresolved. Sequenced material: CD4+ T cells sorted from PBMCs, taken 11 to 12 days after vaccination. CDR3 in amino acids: CASSQGLVTEEAQYF. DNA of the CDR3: TGCGCCAGCAGCCAAGGTCTTGTAACGGAAGAAGCTCAGTACTTC.